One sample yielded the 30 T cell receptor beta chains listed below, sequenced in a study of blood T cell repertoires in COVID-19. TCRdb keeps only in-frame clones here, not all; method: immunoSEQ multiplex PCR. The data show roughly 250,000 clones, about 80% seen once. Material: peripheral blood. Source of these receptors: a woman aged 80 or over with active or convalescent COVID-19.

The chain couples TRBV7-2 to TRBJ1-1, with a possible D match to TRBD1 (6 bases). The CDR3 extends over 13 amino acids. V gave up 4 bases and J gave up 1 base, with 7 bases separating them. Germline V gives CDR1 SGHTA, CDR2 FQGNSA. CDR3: CASSSGQNTEAFF. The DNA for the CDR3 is TGTGCCAGCAGCTCGGGACAGAACACTGAAGCTTTCTTT. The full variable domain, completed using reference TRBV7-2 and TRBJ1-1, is GAGVSQSPSNKVTEKGKDVELRCDPISGHTALYWYRQSLGQGLEFLIYFQGNSAPDKSGLPSDRFSAERTGGSVSTLTIQRTQQEDSAVYLCASSSGQNTEAFFGQGTRLTVV.

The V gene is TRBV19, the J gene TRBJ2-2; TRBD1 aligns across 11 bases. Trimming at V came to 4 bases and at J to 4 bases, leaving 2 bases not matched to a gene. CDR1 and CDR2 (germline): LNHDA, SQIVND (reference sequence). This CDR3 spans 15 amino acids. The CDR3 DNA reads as TGTGCCAGTAGTACGGGGACAGGGGGCACCGGGGAGCTGTTTTTT. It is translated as CASSTGTGGTGELFF.

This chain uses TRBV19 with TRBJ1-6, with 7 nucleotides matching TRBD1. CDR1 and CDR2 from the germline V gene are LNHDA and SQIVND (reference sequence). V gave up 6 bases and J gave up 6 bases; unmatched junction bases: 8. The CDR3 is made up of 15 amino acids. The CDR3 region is CASSSGQQVNSPLHF. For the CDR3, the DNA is TGTGCCAGTAGCTCGGGACAGCAAGTTAATTCACCCCTCCACTTT.

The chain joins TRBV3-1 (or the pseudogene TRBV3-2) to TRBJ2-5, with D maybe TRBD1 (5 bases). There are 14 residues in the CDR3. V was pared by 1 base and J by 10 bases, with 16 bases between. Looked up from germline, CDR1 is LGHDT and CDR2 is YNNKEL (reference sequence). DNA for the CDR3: TGTGCCAGCAGCCAAGGCGGATCTTTAGGGGTCCAGTACTTC. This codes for CASSQGGSLGVQYF.

CDR3 loop: CASSEEQGYGYTF. The CDR3 nucleotides read TGTGCCAGCAGTGAAGAACAGGGTTATGGCTACACCTTC. The rearrangement uses TRBV2 and TRBJ1-2, with TRBD1 as a possible D gene (6 bases). Trimming cost V 1 base and J 5 bases, with 8 bases left between them. Per the germline V gene, CDR1 is SNHLY and CDR2 is FYNNEI. The CDR3 has 13 amino acids.

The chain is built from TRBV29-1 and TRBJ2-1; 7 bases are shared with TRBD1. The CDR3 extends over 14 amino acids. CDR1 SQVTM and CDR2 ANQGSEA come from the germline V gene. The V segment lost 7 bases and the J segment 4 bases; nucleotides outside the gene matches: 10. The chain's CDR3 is CSAKGADAYNEQFF. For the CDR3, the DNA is TGCAGCGCCAAGGGGGCTGACGCGTACAATGAGCAGTTCTTC.

CDR3 region: CASSLQESSYEQYF. In DNA, the CDR3 is TGTGCCAGCAGCCTACAGGAGAGCTCCTACGAGCAGTACTTC. The gene calls are TRBV5-4 and TRBJ2-7; D is possibly TRBD1 (5 bases). CDR1 SGHNT and CDR2 YYREEE come from the germline V gene (reference sequence). The CDR3 consists of 14 residues. Between the trimmed V and J ends, which lost 4 bases and 0 bases, there was a span of 11 bases. Combining the CDR3 with reference TRBV5-4 and TRBJ2-7 gives the whole variable domain ETGVTQSPTHLIKTRGQQVTLRCSSQSGHNTVSWYQQALGQGPQFIFQYYREEENGRGNFPPRFSGLQFPNYSSELNVNALELDDSALYLCASSLQESSYEQYFGPGTRLTVT.

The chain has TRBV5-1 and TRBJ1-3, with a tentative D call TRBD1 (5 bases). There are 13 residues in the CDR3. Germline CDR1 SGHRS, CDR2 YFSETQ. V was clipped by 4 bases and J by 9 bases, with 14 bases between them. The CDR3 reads CASSPAAGVTIYF. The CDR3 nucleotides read TGCGCCAGCAGCCCAGCGGCGGGGGTCACCATATATTTT.

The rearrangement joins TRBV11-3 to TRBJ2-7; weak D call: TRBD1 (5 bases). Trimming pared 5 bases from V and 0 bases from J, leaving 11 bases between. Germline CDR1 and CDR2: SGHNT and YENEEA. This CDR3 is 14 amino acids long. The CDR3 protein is CASSEDSSSYEQYF. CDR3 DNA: TGTGCCAGCAGCGAAGACAGTAGCTCCTACGAGCAGTACTTC.

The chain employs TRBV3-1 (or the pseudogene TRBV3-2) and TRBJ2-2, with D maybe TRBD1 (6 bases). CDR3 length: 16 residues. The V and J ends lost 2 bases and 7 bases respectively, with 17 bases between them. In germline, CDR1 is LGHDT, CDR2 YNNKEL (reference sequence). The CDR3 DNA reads TGTGCCAGCAGCCAACTATCTACAGGGTATAGCGGGGAGCTGTTTTTT. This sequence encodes CASSQLSTGYSGELFF.

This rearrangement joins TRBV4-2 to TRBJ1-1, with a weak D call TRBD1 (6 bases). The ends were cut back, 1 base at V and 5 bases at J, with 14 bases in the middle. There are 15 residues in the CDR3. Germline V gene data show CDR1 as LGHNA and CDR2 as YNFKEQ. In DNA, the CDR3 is TGTGCCAGCAGCCAAGGCGTGGGGGCTAGAACTGAAGCTTTCTTT. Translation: CASSQGVGARTEAFF.

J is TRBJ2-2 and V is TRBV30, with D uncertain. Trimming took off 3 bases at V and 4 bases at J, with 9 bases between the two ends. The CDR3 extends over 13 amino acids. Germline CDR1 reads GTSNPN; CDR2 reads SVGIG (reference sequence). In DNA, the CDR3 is TGTGCCTGGAGCGAGTCTACCACCGGGGAGCTGTTTTTT. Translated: CAWSESTTGELFF.

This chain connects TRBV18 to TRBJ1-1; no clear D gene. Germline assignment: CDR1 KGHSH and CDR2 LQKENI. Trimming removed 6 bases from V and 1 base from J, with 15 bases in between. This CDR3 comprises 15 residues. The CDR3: CASSPGRVRNTEAFF. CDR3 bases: TGTGCCAGCTCTCCGGGTCGGGTGCGGAACACTGAAGCTTTCTTT.

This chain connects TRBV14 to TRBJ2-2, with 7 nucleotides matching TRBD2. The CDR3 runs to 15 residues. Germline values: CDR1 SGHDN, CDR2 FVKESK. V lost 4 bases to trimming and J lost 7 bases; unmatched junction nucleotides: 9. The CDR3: CASSLLSGGFGELFF. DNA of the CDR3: TGTGCCAGCAGCCTCTTATCGGGGGGTTTCGGGGAGCTGTTTTTT.

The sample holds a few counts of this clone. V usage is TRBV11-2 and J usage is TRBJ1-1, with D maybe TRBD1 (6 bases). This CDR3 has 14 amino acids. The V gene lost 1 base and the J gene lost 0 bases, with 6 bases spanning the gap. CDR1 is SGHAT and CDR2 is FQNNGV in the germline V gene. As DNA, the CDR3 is TGTGCCAGCAGCTTAGCAGGGGTGAACACTGAAGCTTTCTTT. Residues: CASSLAGVNTEAFF.

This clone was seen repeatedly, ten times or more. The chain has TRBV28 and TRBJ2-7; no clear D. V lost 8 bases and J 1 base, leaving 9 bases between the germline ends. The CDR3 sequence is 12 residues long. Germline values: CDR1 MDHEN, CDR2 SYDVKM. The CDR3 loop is CASEARSYEQYF. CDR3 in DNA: TGTGCCAGCGAAGCCCGATCCTACGAGCAGTACTTC.

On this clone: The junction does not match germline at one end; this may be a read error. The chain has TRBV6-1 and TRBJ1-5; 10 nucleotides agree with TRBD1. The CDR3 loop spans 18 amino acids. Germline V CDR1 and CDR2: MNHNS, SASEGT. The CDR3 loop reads CASREGTGAYFSNQPQHF. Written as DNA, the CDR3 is TGTGCCAGCAGAGAAGGGACAGGGGCGTATTTTAGCAATCAGCCCCAGCATTTT.

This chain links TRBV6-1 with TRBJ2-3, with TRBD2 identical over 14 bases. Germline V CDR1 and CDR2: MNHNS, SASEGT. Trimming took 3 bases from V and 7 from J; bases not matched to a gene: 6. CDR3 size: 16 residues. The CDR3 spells CASSDWGLAGVNTQYF. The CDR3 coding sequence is TGTGCCAGCAGTGACTGGGGACTAGCGGGGGTGAATACGCAGTATTTT.

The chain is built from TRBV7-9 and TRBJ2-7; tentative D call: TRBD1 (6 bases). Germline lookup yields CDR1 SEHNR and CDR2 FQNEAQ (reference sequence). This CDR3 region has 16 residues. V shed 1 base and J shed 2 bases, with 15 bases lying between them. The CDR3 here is CASSLGNTGLAYEQYF. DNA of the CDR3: TGTGCCAGCAGCTTAGGGAATACAGGGCTGGCCTACGAGCAGTACTTC.

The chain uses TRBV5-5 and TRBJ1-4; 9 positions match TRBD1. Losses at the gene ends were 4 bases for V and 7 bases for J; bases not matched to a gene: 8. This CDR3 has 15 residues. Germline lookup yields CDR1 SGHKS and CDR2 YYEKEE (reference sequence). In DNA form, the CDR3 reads TGTGCCAGCAGCCGTACAGGGGGCCGGGTTGAAAAACTGTTTTTT. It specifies CASSRTGGRVEKLFF.

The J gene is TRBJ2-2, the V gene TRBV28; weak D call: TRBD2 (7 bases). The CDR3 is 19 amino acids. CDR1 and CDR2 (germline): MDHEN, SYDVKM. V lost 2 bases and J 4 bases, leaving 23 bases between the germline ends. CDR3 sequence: CASSLNPGRGSRSTGELFF. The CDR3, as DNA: TGTGCCAGCAGTTTAAATCCAGGGAGGGGGTCGAGGTCCACCGGGGAGCTGTTTTTT.

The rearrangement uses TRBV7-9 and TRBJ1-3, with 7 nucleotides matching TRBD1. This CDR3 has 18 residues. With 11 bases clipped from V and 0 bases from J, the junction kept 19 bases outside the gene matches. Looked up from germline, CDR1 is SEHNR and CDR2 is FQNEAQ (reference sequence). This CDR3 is CALRRDSSNSLSGNTIYF. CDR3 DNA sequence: TGTGCCCTAAGGAGGGACAGCTCCAATTCCCTCTCTGGAAACACCATATATTTT.

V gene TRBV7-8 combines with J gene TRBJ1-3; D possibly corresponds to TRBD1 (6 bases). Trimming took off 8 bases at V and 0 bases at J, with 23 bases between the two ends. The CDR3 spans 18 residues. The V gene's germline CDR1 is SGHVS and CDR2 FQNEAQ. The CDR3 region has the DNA TGTGCCAGCGGCCGCGACAGGAATCCTTACTCCTCTGGAAACACCATATATTTT. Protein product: CASGRDRNPYSSGNTIYF.

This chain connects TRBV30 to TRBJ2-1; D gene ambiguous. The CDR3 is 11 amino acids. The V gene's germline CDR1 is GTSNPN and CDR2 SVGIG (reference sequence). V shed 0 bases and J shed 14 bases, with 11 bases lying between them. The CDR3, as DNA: TGTGCCTGGAGTGTTTCAGCGCAAAAGTTCTTC. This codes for CAWSVSAQKFF.

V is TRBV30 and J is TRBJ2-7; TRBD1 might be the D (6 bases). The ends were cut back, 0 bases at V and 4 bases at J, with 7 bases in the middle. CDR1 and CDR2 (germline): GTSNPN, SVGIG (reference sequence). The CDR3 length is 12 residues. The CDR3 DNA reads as TGTGCCTGGAGTGTACAGGGTTACGAGCAGTACTTC. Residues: CAWSVQGYEQYF.

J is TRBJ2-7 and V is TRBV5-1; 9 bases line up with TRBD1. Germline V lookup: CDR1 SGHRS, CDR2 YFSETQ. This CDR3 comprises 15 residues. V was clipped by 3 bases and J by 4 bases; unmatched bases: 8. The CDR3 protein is CASSSPGQGQYEQYF. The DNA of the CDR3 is TGCGCCAGCAGCTCCCCGGGACAGGGCCAGTACGAGCAGTACTTC.

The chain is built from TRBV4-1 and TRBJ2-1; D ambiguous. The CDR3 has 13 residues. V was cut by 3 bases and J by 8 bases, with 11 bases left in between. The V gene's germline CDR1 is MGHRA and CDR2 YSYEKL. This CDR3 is CASSHKAGYEQFF. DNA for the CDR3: TGCGCCAGCAGCCACAAGGCAGGCTATGAGCAGTTCTTC.

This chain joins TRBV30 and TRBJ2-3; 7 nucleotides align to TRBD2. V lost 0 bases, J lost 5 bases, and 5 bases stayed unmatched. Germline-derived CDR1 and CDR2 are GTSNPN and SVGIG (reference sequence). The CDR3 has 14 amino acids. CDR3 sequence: CAWSVGGMGDTQYF. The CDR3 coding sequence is TGTGCCTGGAGTGTGGGAGGGATGGGAGATACGCAGTATTTT. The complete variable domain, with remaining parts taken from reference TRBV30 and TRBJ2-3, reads SQTIHQWPATLVQPVGSPLSLECTVEGTSNPNLYWYRQAAGRGLQLLFYSVGIGQISSEVPQNLSASRPQDRQFILSSKKLLLSDSGFYLCAWSVGGMGDTQYFGPGTRLTVL.

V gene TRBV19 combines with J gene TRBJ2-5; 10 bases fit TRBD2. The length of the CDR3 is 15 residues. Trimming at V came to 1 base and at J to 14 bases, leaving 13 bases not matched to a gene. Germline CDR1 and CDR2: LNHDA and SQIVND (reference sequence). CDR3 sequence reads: CASSIVPSASGGVYF. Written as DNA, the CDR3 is TGTGCCAGTAGTATAGTTCCATCGGCTAGCGGGGGAGTATACTTC.

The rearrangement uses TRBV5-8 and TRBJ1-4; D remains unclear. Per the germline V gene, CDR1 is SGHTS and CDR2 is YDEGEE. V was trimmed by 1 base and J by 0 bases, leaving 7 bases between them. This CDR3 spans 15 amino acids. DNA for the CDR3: TGTGCCAGCAGCTTGAGCTATGCAACTAATGAAAAACTGTTTTTT. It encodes CASSLSYATNEKLFF.